This T cell receptor beta chain appears in the sequencing data of a study of T cells in Graves' hyperthyroidism and ophthalmopathy. Amplified TCR beta CDR3 regions came from RNA transcripts. The HTBI primer set drove a first-round RT-PCR of the TCR CDR3. TCRdb itself ran the multiplex PCR reads through MiXCR, one entry per CDR3 protein. The sample has around 350,000 distinct CDR3 sequences; more than 14% are singletons. Diagnoses used clinical symptoms, serum thyroxine and TRAb, thyroid ultrasound and orbital computed tomography. This CDR3 region has 15 residues. CDR1 and CDR2 (germline): MNHEY, SMNVEV (reference sequence). Trimming at V came to 5 bases and at J to 8 bases, leaving 9 bases not matched to a gene. This clonotype was counted many times.

The chain links TRBV27 to TRBJ2-1, with TRBD2 matching over 10 bases. The clonotype comes from a woman aged 30 to 39 with Graves' ophthalmopathy. The material sequenced was blood. CDR3 nucleotide sequence: TGTGCCAGCAGTGTTCAGCGGGGGGGCCACGATGAGCAGTTCTTC. Its protein is CASSVQRGGHDEQFF.